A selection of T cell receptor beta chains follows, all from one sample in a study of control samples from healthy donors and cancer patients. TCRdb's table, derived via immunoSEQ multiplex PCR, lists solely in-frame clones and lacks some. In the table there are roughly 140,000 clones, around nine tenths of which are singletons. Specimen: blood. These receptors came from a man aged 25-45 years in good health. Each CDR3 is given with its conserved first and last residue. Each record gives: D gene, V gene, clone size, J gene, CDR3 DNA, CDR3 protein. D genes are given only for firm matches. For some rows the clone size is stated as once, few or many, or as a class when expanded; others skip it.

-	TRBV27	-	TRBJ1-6	TGTGCCAGCAGTTTACGGCAGGGTGGCAATTCACCCCTCCACTTT	CASSLRQGGNSPLHF
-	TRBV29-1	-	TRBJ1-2	TGCAGCGTTAGAGGGGGGGACGGCTATGGCTACACCTTC	CSVRGGDGYGYTF
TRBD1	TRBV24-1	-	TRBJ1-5	TGTGCCACCGGGACAGGGGGCTGGGAGCCCCAGCATTTT	CATGTGGWEPQHF
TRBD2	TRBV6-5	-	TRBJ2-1	TGTGCCAGCAGTCTTTCCGGCGGGAGCAATGAGCAGTTCTTC	CASSLSGGSNEQFF
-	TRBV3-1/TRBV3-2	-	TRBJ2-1	TGTGCCAGCAGCCAAGGTCGGGGGGCAAACAATGAGCAGTTCTTC	CASSQGRGANNEQFF
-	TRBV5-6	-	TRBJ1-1	TGTGCCAGCAGCTTCACAGGGATGAACACTGAAGCTTTCTTT	CASSFTGMNTEAFF
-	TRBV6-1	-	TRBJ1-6	TGTGCCAGCAGTGAAGAGGGCAGACAGGAGTCACCCCTCCACTTT	CASSEEGRQESPLHF
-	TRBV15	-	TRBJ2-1	TGTGCCACCAGCACGGACAATGAGCAGTTCTTC	CATSTDNEQFF
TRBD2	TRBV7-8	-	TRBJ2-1	TGTGCCAGCGATCCCGGGACTAGCATTGTCAATGAGCAGTTCTTC	CASDPGTSIVNEQFF
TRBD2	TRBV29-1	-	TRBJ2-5	TGCAGCGTTGATGGGACTAGCGGGAGTGGCGAAGAGACCCAGTACTTC	CSVDGTSGSGEETQYF
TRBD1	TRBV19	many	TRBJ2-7	TGTGCCAGTAGTATCGGGGGACAGGGTTATCACGAGCAGTACTTC	CASSIGGQGYHEQYF
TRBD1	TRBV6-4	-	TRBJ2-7	TGTGCCAGCAGTGACTCGAGAGACAGGGGTGACGAGCAGTACTTC	CASSDSRDRGDEQYF
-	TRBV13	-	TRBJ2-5	TGTGCCAGCAGCCCTCTAGGAGAAGAGACCCAGTACTTC	CASSPLGEETQYF